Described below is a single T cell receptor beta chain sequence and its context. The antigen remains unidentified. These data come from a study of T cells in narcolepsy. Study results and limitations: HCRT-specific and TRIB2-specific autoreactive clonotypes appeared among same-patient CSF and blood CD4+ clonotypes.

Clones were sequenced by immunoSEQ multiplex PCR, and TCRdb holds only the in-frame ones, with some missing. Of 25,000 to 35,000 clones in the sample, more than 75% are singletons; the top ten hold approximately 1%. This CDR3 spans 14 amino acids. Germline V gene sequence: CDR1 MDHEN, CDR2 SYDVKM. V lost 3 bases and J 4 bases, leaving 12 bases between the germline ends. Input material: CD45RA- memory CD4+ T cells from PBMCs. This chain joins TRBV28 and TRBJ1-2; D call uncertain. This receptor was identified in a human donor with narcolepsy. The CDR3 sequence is CASSLEGAGYGYTF. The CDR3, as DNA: TGTGCCAGCAGTTTGGAGGGTGCGGGCTATGGCTACACCTTC.